This T cell receptor beta chain was recorded in a study of shared clonotypes between healthy human individuals. The assay was immunoSEQ multiplex PCR, and TCRdb's table has in-frame clones only and misses some. The data contain about 1 million clones, about 74% of them singletons. V was trimmed by 1 base and J by 4 bases, leaving 11 bases between them. CDR3 length: 14 residues. Germline CDR1 is SGHAT and CDR2 is FQNNGV. Details on this clone: The same CDR3 is also encoded by other DNA sequences in this sample.

This receptor was obtained from a man younger than 30 in good health. The V gene is TRBV11-2, the J gene TRBJ2-7; no clear D. Sequenced input: memory CD4+ T cells sorted from blood. Documented subset: CD45RA-negative fraction. The CDR3 loop reads CASSLVGGTYEQYF. CDR3 in DNA: TGTGCCAGCAGCTTAGTGGGCGGAACATACGAGCAGTACTTC.